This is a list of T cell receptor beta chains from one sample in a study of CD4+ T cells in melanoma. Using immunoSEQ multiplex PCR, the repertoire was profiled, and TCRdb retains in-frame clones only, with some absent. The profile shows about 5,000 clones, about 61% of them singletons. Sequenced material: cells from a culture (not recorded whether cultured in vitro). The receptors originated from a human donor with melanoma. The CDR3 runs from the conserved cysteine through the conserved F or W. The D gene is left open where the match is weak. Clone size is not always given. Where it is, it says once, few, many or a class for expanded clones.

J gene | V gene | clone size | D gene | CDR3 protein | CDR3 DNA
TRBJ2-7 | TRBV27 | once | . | CASSSSPGITAYEQYF | TGTGCCAGCAGTTCCTCCCCAGGGATAACAGCCTACGAGCAGTACTTC
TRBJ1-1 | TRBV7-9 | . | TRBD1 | CASSLGQGASGTEAFF | TGTGCCAGCAGCCTGGGACAGGGGGCTTCGGGCACTGAAGCTTTCTTT
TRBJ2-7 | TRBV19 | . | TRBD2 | CASRIAGSHYEQYF | TGTGCCAGTAGGATAGCGGGTTCGCATTACGAGCAGTACTTC
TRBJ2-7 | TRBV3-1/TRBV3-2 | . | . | CASSQGPGASYEQYF | TGTGCCAGCAGCCAAGGACCGGGGGCCTCCTACGAGCAGTACTTC
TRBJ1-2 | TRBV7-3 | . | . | CASSLSWGDGYTF | TGTGCCAGCAGCTTAAGCTGGGGGGATGGCTACACCTTC
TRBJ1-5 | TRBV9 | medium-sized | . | CASSPPSPDKISQPQHF | TGTGCCAGCAGCCCCCCGTCCCCAGACAAGATAAGTCAGCCCCAGCATTTT
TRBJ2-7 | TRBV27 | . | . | CASSSPGNEQYF | TGTGCCAGCAGCTCCCCGGGAAACGAGCAGTACTTC
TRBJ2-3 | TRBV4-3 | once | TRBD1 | CASSQDYGTDRPDTQYF | TGCGCCAGCAGCCAAGACTATGGGACAGACCGACCAGATACGCAGTATTTT
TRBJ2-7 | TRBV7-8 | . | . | CASSLDKGSRGEQYF | TGTGCCAGCAGCTTAGATAAGGGATCTCGGGGGGAGCAGTACTTC
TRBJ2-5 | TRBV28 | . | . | CASSEDRNQETQYF | TGTGCCAGCAGCGAAGACAGAAACCAAGAGACCCAGTACTTC
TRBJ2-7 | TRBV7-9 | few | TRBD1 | CASSFRDRDYEQYF | TGTGCCAGCAGCTTCCGGGACAGGGACTACGAGCAGTACTTC
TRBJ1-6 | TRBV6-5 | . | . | CASTASLFSPLHF | TGTGCCAGCACTGCCAGCCTCTTTTCACCCCTCCACTTT
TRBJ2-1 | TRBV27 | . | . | CASIAGDEQFF | TGTGCCAGCATAGCAGGGGATGAGCAGTTCTTC
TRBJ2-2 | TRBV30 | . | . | CAWIGNTGELFF | TGTGCCTGGATAGGGAACACCGGGGAGCTGTTTTTT
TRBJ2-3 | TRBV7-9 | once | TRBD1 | CASSLLTGQGTEDTQYF | TGTGCCAGCAGCTTATTGACGGGACAGGGGACGGAAGATACGCAGTATTTT
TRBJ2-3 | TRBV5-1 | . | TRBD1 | CASSPGSGQATDTQYF | TGCGCCAGCAGCCCTGGGTCCGGACAGGCTACAGATACGCAGTATTTT
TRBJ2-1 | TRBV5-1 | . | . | CASSLMGRNNEQFF | TGCGCCAGCAGCTTGATGGGGAGGAACAATGAGCAGTTCTTC
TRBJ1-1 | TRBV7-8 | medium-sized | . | CASSFGNTEAFF | TGTGCCAGCAGCTTTGGGAACACTGAAGCTTTCTTT
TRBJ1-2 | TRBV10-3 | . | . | CAITGGESNYGYTF | TGTGCCATCACCGGGGGAGAGTCTAACTATGGCTACACCTTC
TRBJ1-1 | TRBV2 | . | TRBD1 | CASLQGSTEAFF | TGTGCCAGCCTACAGGGGAGCACTGAAGCTTTCTTT
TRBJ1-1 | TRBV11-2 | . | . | CASSPQFYTEAFF | TGTGCCAGCAGCCCGCAGTTTTACACTGAAGCTTTCTTT
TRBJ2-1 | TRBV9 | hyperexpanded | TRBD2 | CASSVEGLAANEQFF | TGTGCCAGCAGCGTAGAGGGACTAGCAGCGAATGAGCAGTTCTTC
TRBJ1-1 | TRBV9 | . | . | CASSVGGGVNTEAFF | TGTGCCAGCAGCGTTGGGGGTGGGGTGAACACTGAAGCTTTCTTT
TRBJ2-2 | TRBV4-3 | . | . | CASSQGDSHTGELFF | TGCGCCAGCAGCCAAGGGGACTCCCACACCGGGGAGCTGTTTTTT
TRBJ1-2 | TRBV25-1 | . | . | CASSGDLLQGYTF | TGTGCCAGCTCCGGGGATCTCCTCCAGGGCTACACCTTC
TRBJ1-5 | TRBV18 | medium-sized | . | CASSPDSEGISNQPQHF | TGTGCCAGCTCACCAGATAGTGAAGGAATTAGCAATCAGCCCCAGCATTTT
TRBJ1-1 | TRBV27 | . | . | CASSLLPFYTEAFF | TGTGCCAGCAGCTTACTCCCGTTTTATACTGAAGCTTTCTTT
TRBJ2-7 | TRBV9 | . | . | CASSVGPTYEQYF | TGTGCCAGCAGCGTTGGACCAACCTACGAGCAGTACTTC
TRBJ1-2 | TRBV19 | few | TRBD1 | CASSTPGTAYGHGYTF | TGTGCCAGTAGTACACCGGGGACAGCCTACGGTCACGGCTACACCTTC
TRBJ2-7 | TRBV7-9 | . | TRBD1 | CASSPRDRGTYEQYF | TGTGCCAGCAGCCCAAGGGACAGGGGGACCTACGAGCAGTACTTC
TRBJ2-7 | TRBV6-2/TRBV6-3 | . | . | CASSYSGPSSYEQYF | TGTGCCAGCAGTTACTCGGGGCCATCCTCCTACGAGCAGTACTTC
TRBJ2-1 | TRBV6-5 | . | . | CASSYGEFNEQFF | TGTGCCAGCAGTTATGGGGAGTTCAATGAGCAGTTCTTC
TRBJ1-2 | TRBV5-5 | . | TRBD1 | CASSYYSGTADYGYTF | TGTGCCAGCAGCTATTACTCCGGGACAGCTGACTATGGCTACACCTTC
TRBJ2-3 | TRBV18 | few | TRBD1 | CASSPGWTGSTDTQYF | TGTGCCAGCTCACCAGGCTGGACAGGAAGCACAGATACGCAGTATTTT
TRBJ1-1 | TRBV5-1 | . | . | CASRRGGTTEAFF | TGCGCCAGCCGACGGGGGGGTACCACTGAAGCTTTCTTT
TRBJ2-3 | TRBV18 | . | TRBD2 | CASSPLAGGTDTQYF | TGTGCCAGCTCACCACTAGCGGGGGGAACAGATACGCAGTATTTT
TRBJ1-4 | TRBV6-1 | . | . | CASSEAPVATNEKLFF | TGTGCCAGCAGTGAAGCGCCCGTCGCAACTAATGAAAAACTGTTTTTT
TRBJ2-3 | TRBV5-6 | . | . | CASSLTEDTQYF | TGTGCCAGCAGCTTGACTGAAGATACGCAGTATTTT
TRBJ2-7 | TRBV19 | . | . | CASSMGAAEQYF | TGTGCCAGTAGTATGGGGGCGGCCGAGCAGTACTTC
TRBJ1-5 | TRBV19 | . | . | CASSMFRRGSAQHF | TGTGCCAGTAGTATGTTTCGGAGGGGTTCGGCCCAGCATTTT
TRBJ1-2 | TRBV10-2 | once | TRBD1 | CASSESKQGAGYGYTF | TGCGCCAGCAGTGAGTCGAAACAGGGGGCTGGCTATGGCTACACCTTC
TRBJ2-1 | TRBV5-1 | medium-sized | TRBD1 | CASSSGQGALNEQFF | TGCGCCAGCAGCTCGGGACAGGGGGCCTTAAATGAGCAGTTCTTC
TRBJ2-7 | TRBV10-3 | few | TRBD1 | CAMGEQGRPEQYF | TGTGCCATGGGGGAACAGGGGAGACCCGAGCAGTACTTC
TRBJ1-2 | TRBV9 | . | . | CASSPPPSAAYGYTF | TGTGCCAGCAGCCCTCCCCCAAGCGCTGCCTATGGCTACACCTTC
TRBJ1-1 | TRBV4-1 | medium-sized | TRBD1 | CASSPPHMGQVNTEAFF | TGCGCCAGCAGCCCGCCACATATGGGACAGGTAAACACTGAAGCTTTCTTT
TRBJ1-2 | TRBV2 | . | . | CASSDPHRLTGYYGYTF | TGTGCCAGCAGTGACCCCCACCGCTTAACAGGGTACTATGGCTACACCTTC
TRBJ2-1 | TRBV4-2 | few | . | CASSQRSGGSNEQFF | TGTGCCAGCAGCCAAAGATCCGGGGGAAGCAATGAGCAGTTCTTC
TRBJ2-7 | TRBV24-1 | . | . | CATGPTGSYEQYF | TGTGCCACTGGGCCGACAGGCTCCTACGAGCAGTACTTC
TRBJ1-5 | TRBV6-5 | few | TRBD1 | CASSSTGNYNQPQHF | TGTGCCAGCAGTTCGACAGGGAATTACAATCAGCCCCAGCATTTT
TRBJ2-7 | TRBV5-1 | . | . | CASSLNLEGTYYEQYF | TGCGCCAGCAGCTTAAATCTTGAAGGCACTTACTACGAGCAGTACTTC
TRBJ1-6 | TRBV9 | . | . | CASSAWGSNNSPLHF | TGTGCCAGCAGCGCCTGGGGGTCCAATAATTCACCCCTCCACTTT
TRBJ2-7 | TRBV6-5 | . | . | CASSLTTSYEQYF | TGTGCCAGCAGTCTGACTACCTCCTACGAGCAGTACTTC
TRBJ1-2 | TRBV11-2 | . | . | CASSPLRPGIFYGYTF | TGTGCCAGCAGCCCACTGAGGCCGGGTATCTTCTATGGCTACACCTTC
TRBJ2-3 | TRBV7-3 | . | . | CASSLQGSLGDTQYF | TGTGCCAGCAGCTTACAGGGGAGTTTGGGAGATACGCAGTATTTT
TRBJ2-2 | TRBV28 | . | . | CASSLNRELFF | TGTGCCAGCAGTTTAAACCGGGAGCTGTTTTTT